The entry below describes one T cell receptor (beta chain). The data derive from a study of T-cell memory formation after mild COVID-19. MiXCR, applied by TCRdb to the 5' RACE reads, yields one record per CDR3 protein. Here the sample spans about 190,000 distinct CDR3 sequences, around 18% being singletons. This CDR3 comprises 14 residues. With 0 bases removed from V and 2 bases from J, the gap between germline ends came to 9 bases. Germline lookup yields CDR1 SGDLS and CDR2 YYNGEE. V gene TRBV9 combines with J gene TRBJ2-7; weak D call: TRBD1 (5 bases). Sequenced material: PBMCs or a T cell subset sorted from them (not recorded which). The clonotype originates from an adult woman who had mild COVID-19 (a few samples of this study predate the infection). Cell type and time point are not known. DNA of the CDR3: TGTGCCAGCAGCGTAGGGCAGGGAACCTACGAGCAGTACTTC. Translating gives CASSVGQGTYEQYF.